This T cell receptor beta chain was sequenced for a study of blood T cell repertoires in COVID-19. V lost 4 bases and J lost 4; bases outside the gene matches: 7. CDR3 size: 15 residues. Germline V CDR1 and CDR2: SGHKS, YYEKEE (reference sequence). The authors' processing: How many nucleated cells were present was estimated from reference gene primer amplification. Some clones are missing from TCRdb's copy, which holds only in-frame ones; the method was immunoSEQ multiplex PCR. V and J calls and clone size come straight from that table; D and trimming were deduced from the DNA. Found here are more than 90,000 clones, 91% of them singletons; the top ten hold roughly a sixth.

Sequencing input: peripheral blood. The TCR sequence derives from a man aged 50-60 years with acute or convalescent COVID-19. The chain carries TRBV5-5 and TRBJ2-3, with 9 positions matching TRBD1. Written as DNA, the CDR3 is TGTGCCAGCAGCCCACCCGGGACAGGGTCAGATACGCAGTATTTT. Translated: CASSPPGTGSDTQYF.